This T cell receptor beta chain was profiled in a study of T cell repertoires and Cas9 in healthy adults. Study conclusions and caveats: The healthy humans studied reportedly all carried a preexisting SpCas9-directed effector T cell response.

Clones were read by immunoSEQ multiplex PCR, and TCRdb kept only the in-frame ones, dropping some. The sample consists of over a thousand clones, just over 90% of them appearing once. Germline CDR1 reads SGHRS; CDR2 reads YFSETQ. This CDR3 spans 14 amino acids. Between the trimmed V and J ends, which lost 2 bases and 6 bases, there was a span of 12 bases. Sequenced input: SpCas9-reactive CD4+ effector T cells (CD137+, CD154-, CD25-, CD127+) from PBMCs; culture status not recorded. The origin of this receptor is a human donor in good health. V and J are TRBV5-1 and TRBJ1-3; the D gene is possibly TRBD1 (6 bases). The CDR3: CASSFDGQTNTIYF. CDR3 bases: TGCGCCAGCAGCTTTGATGGACAGACAAACACCATATATTTT. The entire variable domain, with the rest obtained from reference TRBV5-1 and TRBJ1-3, is as follows: KAGVTQTPRYLIKTRGQQVTLSCSPISGHRSVSWYQQTPGQGLQFLFEYFSETQRNKGNFPGRFSGRQFSNSRSEMNVSTLELGDSALYLCASSFDGQTNTIYFGEGSWLTVV.